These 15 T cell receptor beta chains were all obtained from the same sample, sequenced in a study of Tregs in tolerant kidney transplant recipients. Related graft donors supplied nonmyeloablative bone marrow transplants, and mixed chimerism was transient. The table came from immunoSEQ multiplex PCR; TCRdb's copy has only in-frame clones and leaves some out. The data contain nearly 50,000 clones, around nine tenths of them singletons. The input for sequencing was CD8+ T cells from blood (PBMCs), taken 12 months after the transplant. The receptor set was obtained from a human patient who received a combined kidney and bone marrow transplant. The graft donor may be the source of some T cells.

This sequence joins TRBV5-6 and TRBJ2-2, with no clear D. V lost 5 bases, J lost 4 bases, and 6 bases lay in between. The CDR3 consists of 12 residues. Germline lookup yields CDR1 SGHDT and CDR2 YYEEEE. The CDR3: CASSILTGELFF. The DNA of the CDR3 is TGTGCCAGCAGTATCCTCACCGGGGAGCTGTTTTTT.

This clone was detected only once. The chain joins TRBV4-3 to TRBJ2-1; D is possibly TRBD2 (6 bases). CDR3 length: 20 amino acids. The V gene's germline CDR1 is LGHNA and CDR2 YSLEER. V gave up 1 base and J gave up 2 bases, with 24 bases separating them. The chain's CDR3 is CASSQVEVEASAGPYNEQFF. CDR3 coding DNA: TGCGCCAGCAGCCAAGTTGAAGTGGAGGCCTCGGCGGGGCCCTACAATGAGCAGTTCTTC.

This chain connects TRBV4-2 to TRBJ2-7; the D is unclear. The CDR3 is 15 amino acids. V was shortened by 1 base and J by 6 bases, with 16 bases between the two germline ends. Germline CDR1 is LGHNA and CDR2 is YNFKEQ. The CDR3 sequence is CASSQVRVESSEQYF. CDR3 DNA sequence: TGTGCCAGCAGCCAAGTACGGGTTGAGAGCAGCGAGCAGTACTTC.

The CDR3 reads CASSTLSSGPRYNEQFF. CDR3 sequence (DNA): TGTGCCAGCAGTACCCTATCTAGCGGACCCCGGTACAATGAGCAGTTCTTC. The chain recombines TRBV27 with TRBJ2-1, with 7 bases that match TRBD2. Germline lookup yields CDR1 MNHEY and CDR2 SMNVEV (reference sequence). This CDR3 contains 17 residues. The trim removed 5 bases at V and 4 bases at J, leaving 14 bases unmatched.

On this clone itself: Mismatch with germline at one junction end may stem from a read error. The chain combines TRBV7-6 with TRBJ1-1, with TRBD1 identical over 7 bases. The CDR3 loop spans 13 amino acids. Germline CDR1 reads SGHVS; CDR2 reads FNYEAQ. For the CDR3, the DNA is TGTGCCAGCAGCTTGACAGGGAACGCTGAAGCTTTCTTT. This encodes CASSLTGNAEAFF.

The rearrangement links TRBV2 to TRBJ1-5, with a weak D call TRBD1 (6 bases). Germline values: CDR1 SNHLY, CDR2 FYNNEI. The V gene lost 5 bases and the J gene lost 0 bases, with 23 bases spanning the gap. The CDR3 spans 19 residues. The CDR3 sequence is CASSNSISGTTYSNQPQHF. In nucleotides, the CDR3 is TGTGCCAGCAGTAACAGTATTTCCGGGACAACTTATAGCAATCAGCCCCAGCATTTT.

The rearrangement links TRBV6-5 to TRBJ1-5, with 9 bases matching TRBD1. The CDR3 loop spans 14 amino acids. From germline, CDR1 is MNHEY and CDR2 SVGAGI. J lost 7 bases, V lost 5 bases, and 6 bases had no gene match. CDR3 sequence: CASSSGTGIQPQHF. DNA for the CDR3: TGTGCCAGCAGTAGCGGGACAGGGATCCAGCCCCAGCATTTT.

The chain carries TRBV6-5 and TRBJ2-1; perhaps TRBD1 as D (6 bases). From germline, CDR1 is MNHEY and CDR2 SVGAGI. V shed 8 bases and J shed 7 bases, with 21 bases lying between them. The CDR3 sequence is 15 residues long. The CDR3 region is CASAPRGRGKNEQFF. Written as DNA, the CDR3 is TGTGCCAGCGCCCCCCGAGGCAGGGGTAAAAATGAGCAGTTCTTC.

The CDR3 region has the DNA TGTGCCAGCGGCAAGACGGAGGCCTACGAGCAGTACTTC. This translates into CASGKTEAYEQYF. This chain joins TRBV7-9 and TRBJ2-7; a possible D gene is TRBD2 (5 bases). The ends were cut back, 8 bases at V and 2 bases at J, with 13 bases in the middle. Germline assignment: CDR1 SEHNR and CDR2 FQNEAQ (reference sequence). The CDR3 is 13 amino acids.

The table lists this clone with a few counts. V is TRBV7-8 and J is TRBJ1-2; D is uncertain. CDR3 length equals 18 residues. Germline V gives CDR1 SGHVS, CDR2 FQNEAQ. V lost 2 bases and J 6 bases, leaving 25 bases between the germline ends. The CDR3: CASSLLLRYEAPVDGYTF. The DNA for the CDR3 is TGTGCCAGCAGCTTACTTTTGCGTTATGAGGCCCCGGTAGATGGCTACACCTTC.

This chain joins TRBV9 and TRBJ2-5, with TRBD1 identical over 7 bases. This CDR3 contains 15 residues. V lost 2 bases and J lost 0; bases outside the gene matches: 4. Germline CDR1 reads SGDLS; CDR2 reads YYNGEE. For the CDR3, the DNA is TGTGCCAGCAGCGTGGACAGGCGTTACCAAGAGACCCAGTACTTC. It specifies CASSVDRRYQETQYF.

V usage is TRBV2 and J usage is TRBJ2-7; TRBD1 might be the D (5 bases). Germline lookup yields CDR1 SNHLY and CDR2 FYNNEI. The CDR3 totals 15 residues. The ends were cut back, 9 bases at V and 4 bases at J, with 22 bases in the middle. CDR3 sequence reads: CARALAAGQPYEQYF. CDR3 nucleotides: TGTGCCAGAGCCTTGGCGGCAGGGCAGCCGTACGAGCAGTACTTC.

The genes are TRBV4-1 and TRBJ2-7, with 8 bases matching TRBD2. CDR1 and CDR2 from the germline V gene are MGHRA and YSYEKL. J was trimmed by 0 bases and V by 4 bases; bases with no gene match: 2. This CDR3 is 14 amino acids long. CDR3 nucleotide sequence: TGCGCCAGCAGCCCCAGCGGGAGCTCCTACGAGCAGTACTTC. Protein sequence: CASSPSGSSYEQYF.

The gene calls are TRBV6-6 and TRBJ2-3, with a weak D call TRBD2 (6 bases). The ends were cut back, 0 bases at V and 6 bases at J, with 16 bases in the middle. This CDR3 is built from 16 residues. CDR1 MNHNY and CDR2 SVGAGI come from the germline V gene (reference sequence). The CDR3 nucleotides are TGTGCCAGCAGTTACTCGAACCCGGGAGTTAGGGATACGCAGTATTTT. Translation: CASSYSNPGVRDTQYF.

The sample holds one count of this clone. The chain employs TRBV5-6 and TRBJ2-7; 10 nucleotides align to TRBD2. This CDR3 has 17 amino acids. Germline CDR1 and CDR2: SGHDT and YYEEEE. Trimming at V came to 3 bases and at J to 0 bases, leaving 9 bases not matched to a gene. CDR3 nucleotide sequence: TGTGCCAGCAGCTCTCCTCTGCTAGCGGGAGTCTCCTACGAGCAGTACTTC. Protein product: CASSSPLLAGVSYEQYF.